The entry that follows covers one T cell receptor beta chain sequence. The antigen is not known. The entry originates in a study of post-analysis software for immune sequencing data. Overall study results and limits: When patients were compared with controls, 4 or 5 TRBV segments were more frequent, TRBV5-6, TRBV5-1 and TRBV20-1 among them. Normalized Chao1 diversity was significantly lower in multiple sclerosis patients than in controls.

This CDR3 has 13 residues. The V and J ends lost 4 bases and 9 bases respectively, with 13 bases between them. Germline V gene sequence: CDR1 MGHRA, CDR2 YSYEKL. The library was made from cDNA and included unique molecular identifiers. When about 1 to 11 million T cells were used, they gave approximately 450,000 cDNA molecules. TCRdb reprocessed the PCR reads via MiXCR and lists one record per CDR3 protein. There are hundreds of thousands of distinct CDR3 sequences in the sample; about 44% occur only once, and 1.5% to 2% lies in the top ten. This TCR was sampled from a girl under 18 with multiple sclerosis. This chain links TRBV4-1 with TRBJ2-1; D is undetermined. Sequenced: blood. CDR3 nucleotides: TGCGCCAGCAGCCCCCGACCCCTCAGTGAGCAGTTCTTC. Translation: CASSPRPLSEQFF.